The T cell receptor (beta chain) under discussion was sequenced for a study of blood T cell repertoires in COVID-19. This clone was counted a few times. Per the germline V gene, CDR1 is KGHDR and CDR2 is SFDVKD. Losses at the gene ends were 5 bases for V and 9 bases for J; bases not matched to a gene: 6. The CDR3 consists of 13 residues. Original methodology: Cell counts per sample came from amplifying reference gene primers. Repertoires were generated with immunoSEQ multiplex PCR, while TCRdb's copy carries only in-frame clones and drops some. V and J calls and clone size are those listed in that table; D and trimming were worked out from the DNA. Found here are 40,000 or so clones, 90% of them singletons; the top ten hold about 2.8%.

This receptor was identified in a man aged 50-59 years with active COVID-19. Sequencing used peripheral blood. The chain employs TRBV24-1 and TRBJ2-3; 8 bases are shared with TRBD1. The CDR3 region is CATSAHRQGTQYF. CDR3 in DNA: TGTGCCACCAGTGCCCATCGACAGGGGACGCAGTATTTT.